This TCR beta chain was sequenced during a study of T cells in Graves' hyperthyroidism and ophthalmopathy (dated by TCRdb to between 2017 and 2020). A note on the overall study: Peripheral blood was collected at initial diagnosis, before any treatment. The study also compared thyroid tissue and blood T-cell repertoires from several Graves' hyperthyroidism patients. Whether ophthalmopathy could be predicted prospectively was tested in an independent validation cohort made up of under 20 hyperthyroidism patients plus 17 patients who later progressed to ophthalmopathy. After sampling, hyperthyroidism patients received methimazole starting at 30 mg daily, and ophthalmopathy patients received high-dose intravenous methylprednisolone. The 75 to 100 discovery patients were randomly split 7:3 into training and test sets. TCR Vbeta CDR3 sequencing of 135 peripheral blood samples (approximately 44 ophthalmopathy, around 80 hyperthyroidism and roughly 17 progressor patients) is reported in the paper. To identify distinguishing TCR V-J signatures, a discovery cohort of roughly 100 patients was used, comprising some 45 with Graves' ophthalmopathy and roughly 60 with stable Graves' hyperthyroidism.

Overall study outcomes, separate from this receptor: A 13 V-J signature model separated ophthalmopathy from stable hyperthyroidism, with approximately 87% sensitivity and about 81% specificity in cross-validation and 80%/75% in testing. In validation, the model predicted progression to ophthalmopathy a median of around six months before onset, with approximately 71% sensitivity and about 72% specificity. Most expanded thyroid clonotypes (frequency above 0.001) were also detected in blood, suggesting blood repertoires may reflect thyroid immune responses. Sample size was not statistically predetermined, and investigators were not blinded to group allocation.

Amplification of TCR beta CDR3 regions was carried out from RNA transcripts. For the first round of RT-PCR on the TCR CDR3, the HTBI primer set was used together with the Qiagen OneStep RT-PCR kit. The libraries were constructed in a second round of multiplex PCR and then size-selected and purified. The libraries were sequenced on an Illumina HiSeq2000 using paired-end 100 bp reads. The study's processing was this. SOAPnuke was used to process the raw data, removing reads that contained adapters or uncalled bases, had a mean Phred below 15, or lacked an exact match to the constant primer or identifier. COPE v1.2.5 was used to merge the high-quality paired reads, and each unique nucleotide sequence was defined as a clonotype. MiTCR v1.1 was used to align clonotypes to the IMGT TRBV, TRBD and TRBJ reference segments. The analysis included only V-J combinations with a frequency above 0.0001, which together covered around 99% of the repertoires. The TCS score was defined as the ratio of F50 (clonal expansion) to E x V (chaos), calculated using BLOSUM62-based TCRdist between CDR3 peptides within each V-J. Welch's t-statistics and random forest reduced 450 to 600 V-J features to roughly 13, which were used in a naive Bayes classifier (R e1071). TCRdb itself trimmed the public reads at Q25 with fastp, ran MiXCR and retained productive beta chains. Merged by CDR3 protein, the rows form single entries marked with the most common genes and DNA. What appears here as the V and J calls and clone size reflects TCRdb's work, not the paper's. This sample gives more than 650,000 distinct CDR3 sequences in total; around 15% of them show up just once. The top ten constitute about a tenth of the sample.

Stable Graves' hyperthyroidism was defined as no progression to ophthalmopathy during 18 months of follow-up. Hyperthyroidism patients were newly diagnosed, with disease duration under 2 months, and aged 18 to 65 years. The study excluded patients with uncontrolled infections, other autoimmune diseases, pregnancy or lactation. Diagnoses were based on clinical symptoms, serum thyroxine and TRAb, thyroid ultrasound and orbital computed tomography. PBMCs were separated from roughly 9.3 ml of fresh peripheral blood using Ficoll-Paque density gradient centrifugation. Trizol reagent was used to extract total RNA, and RNA quality was then checked on an Agilent 2100 Bioanalyzer. Only a few counts were recorded for this clonotype. The clone's antigen remains unknown. No quality values exist for individual bases; no much larger clone is one base distant. The sample consisted of blood. The TCR was taken from a woman between 18 and 29 years old with Graves' hyperthyroidism.

The CDR3 protein sequence reads: CASTRVGRSSYNEQFF. DNA sequence: TGTGCCAGCACCCGCGTAGGCAGGAGCTCCTACAATGAGCAGTTCTTC. Recombination joined TRBV27 with TRBJ2-1; the D gene lacks a confident call. V is shortened by 7 bases, J by 0 bases, and the region joining them spans 16 bases. The germline V gene (reference sequence) gives CDR1 as MNHEY and CDR2 as SMNVEV. There are 16 amino acids in the CDR3, from cysteine to phenylalanine inclusive. The CDR3 DNA has 48 bases and is translated from base 1.